This TCR beta chain was sequenced in a study of cytomegalovirus exposure and HLA in healthy donors. Study overall: As released early, the data held about 85 million unique TCRs from HLA-typed donors. Study results and limitations: Analysis was carried out at a later point, and it linked a missense DCLRE1C variant to TCR beta V- and J-gene trimming. DRB1 showed the most TCR associations and HLA-C the fewest in a later analysis, as rates varied by HLA locus.

Concerning this clone: Its antigen is not known.

With 60 Vbeta and 13 Jbeta primers, the PCR was carried out. The repertoire was sequenced with immunoSEQ multiplex PCR; TCRdb's copy has only in-frame clones and lacks some. Of about 110,000 clones in the sample, about 74% were seen once. The sequence was collected from a female donor in good health and CMV-seropositive. Sequencing input: PBMCs.

The CDR3 here is CASSQIAVTGELFF. The CDR3 DNA reads TGTGCCAGCAGCCAGATAGCGGTTACCGGGGAGCTGTTTTTT. The chain combines TRBV7-2 with TRBJ2-2; TRBD2 might be the D (6 bases). The V and J ends lost 5 bases and 5 bases respectively, with 12 bases between them. CDR1 is SGHTA, CDR2 FQGNSA, per germline. The CDR3 spans 14 residues.